This T cell receptor beta chain was identified during a study of blood T cells in healthy people across ages. The germline V and J ends were trimmed by 6 bases and 0 bases, with 17 bases remaining between them. CDR1 and CDR2 from the germline V gene are SQVTM and ANQGSEA. The CDR3 is 15 residues long. PCR was performed a second time for about 7 to 11 cycles using a sample-barcoded 5' primer and a J-beta primer mix. Each TCR beta cDNA got a 12-nucleotide random molecular identifier. One entry per CDR3 protein, called by TCRdb with MiXCR from the 5' RACE reads. The data show 600,000 to 900,000 distinct CDR3 sequences, under 30% seen once. These data also formed part of another study, on T cells of mothers and their children.

Source material: blood. The TCR sequence derives from a boy under 18 in good health. The chain uses TRBV29-1 and TRBJ1-1; tentative D call: TRBD1 (5 bases). CDR3 amino acids: CSVKSPRALNTEAFF. The CDR3, as DNA: TGCAGCGTCAAATCTCCCAGGGCTTTGAACACTGAAGCTTTCTTT.